Listed here are 8 T cell receptor beta chains from one sample, sequenced in a study of early T cells in non-severe SARS-CoV-2 infection. TCRdb reanalysed the 5' RACE reads using MiXCR and keeps one entry per CDR3 protein. This sample has about 48,000 distinct CDR3 sequences, with 5.5% to 6.5% found just once. The material sequenced was whole blood. The receptors were gathered from an adult who was a healthcare worker with PCR-confirmed SARS-CoV-2 infection or an uninfected control (not recorded which).

In its sample, this clonotype was seen many times. The chain couples TRBV7-2 to TRBJ2-7; D possibly corresponds to TRBD2 (6 bases). V dropped 0 bases and J dropped 3 bases, with 9 bases sitting between them. The CDR3 loop spans 14 amino acids. The germline V gene has CDR1 SGHTA and CDR2 FQGNSA. The CDR3 reads CASSLAEDYYEQYF. In DNA, the CDR3 is TGTGCCAGCAGCTTAGCGGAGGACTACTACGAGCAGTACTTC.

In regard to this clonotype: A clone one base away is much larger, so this may be a read error. The V and J genes are TRBV6-1 and TRBJ2-7; D is perhaps TRBD1 (6 bases). Germline loops: CDR1 MNHNS, CDR2 SASEGT. The CDR3 contains 13 residues. CDR3 in amino acids: CASGEGQFYEQYF. CDR3 nucleotides: TGTGCCAGCGGTGAAGGACAGTTCTACGAGCAGTACTTC.

J is TRBJ2-5 and V is TRBV30, with D unclear. Looked up from germline, CDR1 is GTSNPN and CDR2 is SVGIG (reference sequence). The CDR3 covers 12 residues. The V and J ends lost 1 base and 2 bases respectively, with 5 bases between them. The CDR3 is CAWSGGQETQYF. CDR3 DNA: TGTGCCTGGAGTGGGGGACAAGAGACCCAGTACTTC.

This clonotype was detected many times. This sequence joins TRBV12-5 and TRBJ2-3; D is perhaps TRBD1 or TRBD2 (5 bases each). This CDR3 has 14 amino acids. Germline values: CDR1 LGHNT, CDR2 FRNRAP. Between the trimmed V and J ends, which lost 9 bases and 0 bases, there was a span of 13 bases. The CDR3 protein is CASGKGPSTDTQYF. CDR3 coding DNA: TGTGCTAGCGGGAAGGGGCCTAGCACAGATACGCAGTATTTT.

At least ten counts were recorded for this clonotype. This chain uses TRBV10-1 with TRBJ2-2; TRBD1 agrees at 7 bases. This CDR3 has 12 residues. The trim removed 10 bases at V and 5 bases at J, leaving 4 bases unmatched. The V gene's germline CDR1 is WNHNN and CDR2 SYGVQD (reference sequence). Here the CDR3 reads CANPTGTGELFF. The DNA of the CDR3 is TGCGCCAACCCGACAGGGACCGGGGAGCTGTTTTTT.

The table lists this clonotype with many counts. The chain uses TRBV29-1 and TRBJ2-2, with D possibly called TRBD1 or TRBD2 (5 bases each). CDR3 length: 11 amino acids. Looked up from germline, CDR1 is SQVTM and CDR2 is ANQGSEA. V gave up 4 bases and J gave up 6 bases, with 6 bases separating them. The CDR3 DNA is TGCAGCGTTGGAGGGGCCGGGGAGCTGTTTTTT. Residues: CSVGGAGELFF.

This clonotype was seen ten or more times. The chain is built from TRBV6-2 or TRBV6-3 and TRBJ2-5, with 12 bases aligning to TRBD2. The CDR3 consists of 15 residues. The V gene's germline CDR1 is MNHEY and CDR2 SVGEGT. The trim removed 5 bases at V and 5 bases at J, leaving 6 bases unmatched. Written as DNA, the CDR3 is TGTGCCAGCAGTATGACTAGCGGGGGTGTCGAGACCCAGTACTTC. As protein: CASSMTSGGVETQYF.

This clonotype was recorded at least ten times. The V gene is TRBV10-2, the J gene TRBJ1-5, with D possibly being TRBD1 (5 bases). The CDR3 spans 18 residues. V gave up 2 bases and J gave up 0 bases, with 17 bases separating them. Germline CDR1 and CDR2: WSHSY and SAAADI. The CDR3 sequence: CASSETRVGGRSNQPQHF. DNA of the CDR3: TGCGCCAGCAGTGAGACCAGGGTTGGAGGACGTAGCAATCAGCCCCAGCATTTT.